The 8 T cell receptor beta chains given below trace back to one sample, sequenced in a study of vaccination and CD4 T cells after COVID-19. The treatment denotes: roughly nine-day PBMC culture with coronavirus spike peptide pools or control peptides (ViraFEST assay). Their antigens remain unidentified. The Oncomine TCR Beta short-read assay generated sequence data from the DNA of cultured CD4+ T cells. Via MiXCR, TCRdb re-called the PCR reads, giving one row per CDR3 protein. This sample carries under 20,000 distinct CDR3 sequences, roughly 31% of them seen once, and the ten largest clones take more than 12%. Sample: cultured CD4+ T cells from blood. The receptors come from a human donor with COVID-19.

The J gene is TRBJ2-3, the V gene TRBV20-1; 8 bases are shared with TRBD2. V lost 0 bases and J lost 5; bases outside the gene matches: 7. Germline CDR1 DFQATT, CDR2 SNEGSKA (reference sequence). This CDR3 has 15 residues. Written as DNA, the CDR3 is TGCAGTGCTAGAGATTCGGGGGGGAGAAGAGATACGCAGTATTTT. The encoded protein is CSARDSGGRRDTQYF.

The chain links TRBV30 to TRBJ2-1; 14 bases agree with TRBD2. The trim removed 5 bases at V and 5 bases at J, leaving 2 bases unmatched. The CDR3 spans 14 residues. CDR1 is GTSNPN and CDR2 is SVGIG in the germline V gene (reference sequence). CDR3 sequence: CAWAGLAGDNEQFF. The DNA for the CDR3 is TGTGCCTGGGCGGGACTAGCGGGGGACAATGAGCAGTTCTTC.

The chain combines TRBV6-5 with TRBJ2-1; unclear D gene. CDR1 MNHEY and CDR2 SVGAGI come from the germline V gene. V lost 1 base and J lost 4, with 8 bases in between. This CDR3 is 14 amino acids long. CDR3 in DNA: TGTGCCAGCAGTTACTTCCCAGAATACAATGAGCAGTTCTTC. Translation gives CASSYFPEYNEQFF.

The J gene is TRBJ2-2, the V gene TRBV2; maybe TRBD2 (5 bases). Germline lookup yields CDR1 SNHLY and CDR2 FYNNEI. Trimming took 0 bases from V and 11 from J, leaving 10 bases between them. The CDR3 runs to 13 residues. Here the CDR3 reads CASSEAREGELFF. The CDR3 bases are TGTGCCAGCAGTGAAGCGCGCGAGGGTGAGCTGTTTTTT.

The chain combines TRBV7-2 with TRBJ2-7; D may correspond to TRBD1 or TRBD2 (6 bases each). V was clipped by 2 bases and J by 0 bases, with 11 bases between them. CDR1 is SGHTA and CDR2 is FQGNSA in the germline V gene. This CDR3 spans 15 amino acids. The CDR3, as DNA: TGTGCCAGCAGCTTAAGGGGGGCCCCCTCCTACGAGCAGTACTTC. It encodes CASSLRGAPSYEQYF.

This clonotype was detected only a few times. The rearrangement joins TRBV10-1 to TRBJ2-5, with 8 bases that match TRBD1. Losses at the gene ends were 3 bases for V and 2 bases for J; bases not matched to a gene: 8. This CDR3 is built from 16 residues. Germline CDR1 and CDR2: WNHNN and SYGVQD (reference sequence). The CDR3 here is CASSEFGGTGQETQYF. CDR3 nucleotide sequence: TGCGCCAGCAGTGAATTCGGCGGGACAGGTCAAGAGACCCAGTACTTC.

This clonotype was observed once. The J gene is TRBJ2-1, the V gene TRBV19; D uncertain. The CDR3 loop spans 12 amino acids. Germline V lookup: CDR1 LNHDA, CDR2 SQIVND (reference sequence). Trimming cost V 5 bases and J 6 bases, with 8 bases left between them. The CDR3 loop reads CASSARVNEQFF. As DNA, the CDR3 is TGTGCCAGTAGTGCACGGGTCAATGAGCAGTTCTTC.

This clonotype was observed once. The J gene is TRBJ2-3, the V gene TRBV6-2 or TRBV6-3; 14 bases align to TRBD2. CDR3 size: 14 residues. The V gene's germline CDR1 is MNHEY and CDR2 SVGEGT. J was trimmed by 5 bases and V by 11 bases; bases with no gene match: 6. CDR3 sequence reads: CAGRTSGGRDTQYF. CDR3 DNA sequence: TGTGCCGGACGGACTAGCGGGGGGCGAGATACGCAGTATTTT.